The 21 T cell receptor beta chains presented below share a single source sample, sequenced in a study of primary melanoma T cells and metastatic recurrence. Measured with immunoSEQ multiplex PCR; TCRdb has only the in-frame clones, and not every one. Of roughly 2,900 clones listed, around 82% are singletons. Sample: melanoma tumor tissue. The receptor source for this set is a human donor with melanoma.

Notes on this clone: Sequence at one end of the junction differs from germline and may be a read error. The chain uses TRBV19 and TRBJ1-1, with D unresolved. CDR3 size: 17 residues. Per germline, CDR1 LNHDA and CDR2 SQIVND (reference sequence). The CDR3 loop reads CASNINWYVQISTEAFF. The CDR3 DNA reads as TGTGCCAGTAATATAAACTGGTATGTGCAAATATCCACTGAAGCTTTCTTT. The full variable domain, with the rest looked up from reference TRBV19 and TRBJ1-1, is DGGITQSPKYLFRKEGQNVTLSCEQNLNHDAMYWYRQDPGQGLRLIYYSQIVNDFQKGDIAEGYSVSREKKESFPLTVTSAQKNPTAFYLCASNINWYVQISTEAFFGQGTRLTVV.

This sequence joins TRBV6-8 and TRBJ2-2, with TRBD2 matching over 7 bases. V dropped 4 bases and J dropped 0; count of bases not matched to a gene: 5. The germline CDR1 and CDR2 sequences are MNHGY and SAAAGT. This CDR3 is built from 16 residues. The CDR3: CASSFSGDSNTGELFF. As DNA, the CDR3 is TGTGCCAGCAGTTTCAGCGGGGACTCGAACACCGGGGAGCTGTTTTTT.

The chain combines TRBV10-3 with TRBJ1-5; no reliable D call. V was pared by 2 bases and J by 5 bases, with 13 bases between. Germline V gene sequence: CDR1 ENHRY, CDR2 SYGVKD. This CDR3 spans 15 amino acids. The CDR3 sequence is CAISEAGGSDQPQHF. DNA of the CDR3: TGTGCCATCAGTGAGGCGGGAGGCTCGGATCAGCCCCAGCATTTT.

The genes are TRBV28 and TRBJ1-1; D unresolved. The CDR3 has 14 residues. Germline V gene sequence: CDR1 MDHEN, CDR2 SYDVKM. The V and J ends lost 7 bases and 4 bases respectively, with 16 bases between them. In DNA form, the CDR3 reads TGTGCCAGCATGCGGGTGAGGATGACCACTGAAGCTTTCTTT. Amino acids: CASMRVRMTTEAFF.

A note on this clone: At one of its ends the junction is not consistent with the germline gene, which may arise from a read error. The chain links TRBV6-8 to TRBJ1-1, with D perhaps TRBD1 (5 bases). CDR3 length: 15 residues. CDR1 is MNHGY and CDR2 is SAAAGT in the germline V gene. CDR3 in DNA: TGTGCCATCAGTGGCCTAGGGGAGACGAACACTGAAGCTTTCTTT. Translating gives CAISGLGETNTEAFF.

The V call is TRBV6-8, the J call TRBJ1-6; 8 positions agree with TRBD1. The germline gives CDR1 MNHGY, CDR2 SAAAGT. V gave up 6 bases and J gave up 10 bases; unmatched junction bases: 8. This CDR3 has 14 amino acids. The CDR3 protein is CASSLRGRGSPLHF. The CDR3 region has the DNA TGTGCCAGCAGCCTCAGGGGGCGCGGATCACCCCTCCACTTT.

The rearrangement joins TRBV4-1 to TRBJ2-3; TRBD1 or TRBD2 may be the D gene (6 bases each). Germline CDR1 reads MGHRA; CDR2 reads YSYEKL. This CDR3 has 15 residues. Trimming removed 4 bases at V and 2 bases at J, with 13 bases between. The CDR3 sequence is CASSPVGGVTDTQYF. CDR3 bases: TGCGCCAGCAGCCCTGTCGGGGGCGTCACAGATACGCAGTATTTT.

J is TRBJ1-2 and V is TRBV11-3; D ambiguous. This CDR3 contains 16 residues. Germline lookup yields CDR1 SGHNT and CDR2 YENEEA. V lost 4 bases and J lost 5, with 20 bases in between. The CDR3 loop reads CASSSIAGRRKYGYTF. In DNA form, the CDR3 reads TGTGCCAGCAGCTCTATAGCCGGACGGAGGAAATATGGCTACACCTTC.

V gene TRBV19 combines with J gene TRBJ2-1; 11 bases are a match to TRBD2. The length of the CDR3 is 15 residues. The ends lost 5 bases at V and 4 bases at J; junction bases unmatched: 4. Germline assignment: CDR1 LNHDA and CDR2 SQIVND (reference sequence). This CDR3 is CASSSTSGGYNEQFF. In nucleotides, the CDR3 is TGTGCCAGTAGTTCAACTAGCGGGGGATACAATGAGCAGTTCTTC.

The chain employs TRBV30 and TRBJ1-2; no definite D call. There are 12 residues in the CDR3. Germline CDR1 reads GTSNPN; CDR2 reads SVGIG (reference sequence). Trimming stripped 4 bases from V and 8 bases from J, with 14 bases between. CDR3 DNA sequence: TGTGCCTGGACCCGGCCTGATATAGGCTACACCTTC. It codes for CAWTRPDIGYTF.

The CDR3, as DNA: TGTGCCACTTCGACGGGTGAAGGCATTCAGTACTTC. It translates to CATSTGEGIQYF. The rearrangement joins TRBV6-8 to TRBJ2-4; D ambiguous. CDR3 length: 12 amino acids. Germline V gives CDR1 MNHGY, CDR2 SAAAGT. V lost 10 bases, J lost 9 bases, and 16 bases lay in between.

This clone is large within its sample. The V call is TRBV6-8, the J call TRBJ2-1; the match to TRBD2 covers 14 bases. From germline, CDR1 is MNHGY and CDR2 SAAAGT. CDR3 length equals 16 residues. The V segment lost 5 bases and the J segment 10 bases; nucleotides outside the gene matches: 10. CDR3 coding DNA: TGTGCCAGCAGTCACAGACTAGCGGGAGGGCCACGGGAGCAGTTCTTC. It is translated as CASSHRLAGGPREQFF.

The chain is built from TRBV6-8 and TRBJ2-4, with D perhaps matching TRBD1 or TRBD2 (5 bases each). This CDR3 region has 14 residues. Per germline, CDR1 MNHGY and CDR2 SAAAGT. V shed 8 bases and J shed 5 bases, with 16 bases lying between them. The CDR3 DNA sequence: TGTGCCAGCTCAGTTAATCAGGGAGAAAACATTCAGTACTTC. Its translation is CASSVNQGENIQYF.

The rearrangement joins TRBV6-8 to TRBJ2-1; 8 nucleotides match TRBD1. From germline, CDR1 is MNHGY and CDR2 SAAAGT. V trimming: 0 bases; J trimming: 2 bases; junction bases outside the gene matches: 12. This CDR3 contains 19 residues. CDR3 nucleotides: TGTGCCAGCAGTTACTCTTTTAGGACAGGGAGAGGGGCCTACAATGAGCAGTTCTTC. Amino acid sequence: CASSYSFRTGRGAYNEQFF.

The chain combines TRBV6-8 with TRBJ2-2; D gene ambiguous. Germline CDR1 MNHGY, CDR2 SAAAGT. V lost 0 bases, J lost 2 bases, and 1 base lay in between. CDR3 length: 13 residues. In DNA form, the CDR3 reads TGTGCCAGCAGTTACTCTAACACCGGGGAGCTGTTTTTT. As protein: CASSYSNTGELFF.

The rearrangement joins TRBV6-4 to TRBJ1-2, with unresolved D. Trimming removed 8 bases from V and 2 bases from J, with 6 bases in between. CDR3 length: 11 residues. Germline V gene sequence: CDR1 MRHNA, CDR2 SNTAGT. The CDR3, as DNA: TGTGCCAGCGGATTGAACTATGGCTACACCTTC. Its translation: CASGLNYGYTF.

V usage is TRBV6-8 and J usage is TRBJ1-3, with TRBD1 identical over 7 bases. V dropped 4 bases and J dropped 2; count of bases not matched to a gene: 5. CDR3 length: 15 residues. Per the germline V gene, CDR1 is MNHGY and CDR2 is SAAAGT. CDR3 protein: CASSSPTGTGNTIYF. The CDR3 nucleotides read TGTGCCAGCAGTTCCCCGACAGGGACTGGAAACACCATATATTTT.

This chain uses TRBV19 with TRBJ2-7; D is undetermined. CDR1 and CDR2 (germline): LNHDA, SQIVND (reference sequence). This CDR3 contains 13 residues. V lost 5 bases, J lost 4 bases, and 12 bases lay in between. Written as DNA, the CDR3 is TGTGCCAGTAGTCGGCCTCTTGGGTACGAGCAGTACTTC. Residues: CASSRPLGYEQYF.

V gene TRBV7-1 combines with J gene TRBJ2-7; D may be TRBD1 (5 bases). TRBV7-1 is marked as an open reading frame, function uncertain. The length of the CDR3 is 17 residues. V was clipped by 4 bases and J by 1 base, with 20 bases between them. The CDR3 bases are TGTGCCAGCAGCTATACCGCTCAACCGACAGAGTCCTACGAGCAGTACTTC. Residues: CASSYTAQPTESYEQYF.

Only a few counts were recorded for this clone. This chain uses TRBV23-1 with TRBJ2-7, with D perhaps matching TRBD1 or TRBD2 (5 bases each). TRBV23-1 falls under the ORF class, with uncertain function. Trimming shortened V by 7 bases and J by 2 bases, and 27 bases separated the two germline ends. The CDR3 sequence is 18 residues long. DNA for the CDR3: TGCGCCAGCACCCCCGGGGTTACAGGCTCCCGTTATACCTACGAGCAGTACTTC. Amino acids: CASTPGVTGSRYTYEQYF.

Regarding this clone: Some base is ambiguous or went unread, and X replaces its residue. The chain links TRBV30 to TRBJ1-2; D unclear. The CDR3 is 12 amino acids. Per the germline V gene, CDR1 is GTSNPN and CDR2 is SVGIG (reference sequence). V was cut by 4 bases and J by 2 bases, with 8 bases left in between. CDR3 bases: TGTGCCTGGACCAGTYCCAACTATGGCTACACCTTC. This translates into CAWTSXNYGYTF.